This T cell receptor (beta chain) was captured in a study of blood T cell repertoires in COVID-19. Looking at the study overall: Material from acute and convalescent COVID-19 was sourced from the United States, Italy and Spain.

This CDR3 spans 14 amino acids. With 3 bases removed from V and 2 bases from J, the gap between germline ends came to 11 bases. Germline-derived CDR1 and CDR2 are LNHDA and SQIVND (reference sequence). This table comes from immunoSEQ multiplex PCR, and its TCRdb copy is limited to in-frame clones, with some not included. In the table there are 250,000 to 350,000 clones, about 90% of which are singletons. Cohort assignment relied on participant-reported clinical history. What was sequenced was PBMCs or T cells enriched from blood (not recorded which). The chain has TRBV19 and TRBJ2-7; D is undetermined. This sequence originates from a woman in her 50s who had been exposed to COVID-19. The CDR3 sequence: CASSISTFPYEQYF. The CDR3 DNA is TGTGCCAGTAGTATCTCGACATTCCCCTACGAGCAGTACTTC.